The 15 T cell receptor beta chains below come from one sample, sequenced in a study of T cell responses to AZD1222 COVID-19 vaccine. Assay used: immunoSEQ multiplex PCR; TCRdb lists only in-frame clones, some missing. The sample includes fewer than 55,000 clones, approximately 86% of them seen just once. The starting material was peripheral blood, obtained on day 0 of AZD1222 vaccination. The receptors shown here come from an adult in good health.

The chain links TRBV5-1 to TRBJ2-3, with 8 bases lining up with TRBD1. Trimming cost V 4 bases and J 4 bases; bases outside gene matches: 5. The germline CDR1 and CDR2 sequences are SGHRS and YFSETQ. The CDR3 totals 14 residues. The CDR3 loop is CASSQQGESDTQYF. The DNA for the CDR3 is TGCGCCAGCAGCCAACAGGGGGAGTCAGATACGCAGTATTTT.

The V and J genes are TRBV27 and TRBJ2-1; no clear D. Germline V gene data show CDR1 as MNHEY and CDR2 as SMNVEV (reference sequence). This CDR3 comprises 14 residues. Trimming left V 3 bases short and J 5 bases short, with 11 bases between. This chain's CDR3 is CASSFGRSHNEQFF. CDR3 nucleotide sequence: TGTGCCAGCAGTTTTGGGCGGAGTCACAATGAGCAGTTCTTC.

This rearrangement joins TRBV10-3 to TRBJ2-1; perhaps TRBD1 as D (5 bases). The germline CDR1 and CDR2 sequences are ENHRY and SYGVKD. The CDR3 is 13 amino acids. The V end lost 2 bases, the J end lost 7 bases, and 9 bases lay between the germline ends. CDR3 residues: CAISERGRNEQFF. The CDR3 region has the DNA TGTGCCATCAGTGAGAGGGGTCGGAATGAGCAGTTCTTC.

The chain employs TRBV6-2 or TRBV6-3 and TRBJ2-7, with D perhaps assigned TRBD1 or TRBD2 (5 bases each). The CDR3 totals 11 residues. The germline gives CDR1 MNHEY, CDR2 SVGEGT. V shed 4 bases and J shed 4 bases, with 5 bases lying between them. The chain's CDR3 is CASSWGYEQYF. The CDR3 nucleotides are TGTGCCAGCAGTTGGGGGTACGAGCAGTACTTC.

The CDR3 reads CASSTTWTSNYNEQFF. CDR3 DNA: TGTGCCAGCAGCACTACGTGGACTAGTAATTACAATGAGCAGTTCTTC. The rearrangement joins TRBV28 to TRBJ2-1, with 7 bases that match TRBD2. The CDR3 loop spans 16 amino acids. The germline V gene encodes CDR1 MDHEN and CDR2 SYDVKM. With 6 bases clipped from V and 4 bases from J, the junction kept 12 bases outside the gene matches.

V is TRBV4-1 and J is TRBJ2-7; no reliable D call. The CDR3 is made up of 14 amino acids. Germline values: CDR1 MGHRA, CDR2 YSYEKL. V was cut by 0 bases and J by 1 base, with 7 bases left in between. The CDR3: CASSQDTVSYEQYF. For the CDR3, the DNA is TGCGCCAGCAGCCAAGACACAGTTTCCTACGAGCAGTACTTC.

This clone came up a few times. The chain is built from TRBV19 and TRBJ2-7, with D possibly TRBD1 on 5 matching bases. There are 13 residues in the CDR3. Per germline, CDR1 LNHDA and CDR2 SQIVND (reference sequence). The V and J ends lost 3 bases and 5 bases respectively, with 11 bases between them. CDR3 sequence: CASSIGAVNEQYF. DNA for the CDR3: TGTGCCAGTAGTATTGGGGCGGTAAACGAGCAGTACTTC.

This sequence joins TRBV5-1 and TRBJ1-1; D ambiguous. This CDR3 spans 13 amino acids. V was shortened by 0 bases and J by 5 bases, with 8 bases between the two germline ends. The germline CDR1 and CDR2 sequences are SGHRS and YFSETQ. Here the CDR3 DNA reads TGCGCCAGCAGCTTGGTGGGAAGGACTGAAGCTTTCTTT. It yields the protein CASSLVGRTEAFF.

This chain joins TRBV6-5 and TRBJ1-6, with unresolved D. The CDR3 loop spans 15 amino acids. Germline CDR1 MNHEY, CDR2 SVGAGI. The ends were cut back, 0 bases at V and 7 bases at J, with 10 bases in the middle. In nucleotides, the CDR3 is TGTGCCAGCAGTTACTCGAGGGAACCAAATTCACCCCTCCACTTT. It yields the protein CASSYSREPNSPLHF.

This chain links TRBV4-1 with TRBJ2-2, with 7 bases identical to TRBD2. This CDR3 spans 13 amino acids. Germline lookup yields CDR1 MGHRA and CDR2 YSYEKL. Unmatched junction bases numbered 1, after V lost 4 bases and J lost 5 bases. The DNA of the CDR3 is TGCGCCAGCAGCCCGGGGGGAACCGGGGAGCTGTTTTTT. Translating it yields CASSPGGTGELFF.

The gene calls are TRBV30 and TRBJ2-1, with 13 bases fitting TRBD2. Germline V gene sequence: CDR1 GTSNPN, CDR2 SVGIG (reference sequence). Losses at the gene ends were 8 bases for V and 7 bases for J; bases not matched to a gene: 8. The CDR3 spans 14 residues. CDR3 protein: CALGTSGIRNEQFF. CDR3 nucleotide sequence: TGTGCCCTCGGGACTAGCGGGATTAGGAATGAGCAGTTCTTC.

The DNA of the CDR3 is TGTGCTAGTGGTTTGGGACAGGGTCGTACGCAGTATTTT. Residues: CASGLGQGRTQYF. This sequence joins TRBV12-5 and TRBJ2-3; 7 positions match TRBD1. V shed 1 base, J shed 8 bases, and the junction held 3 bases outside the gene matches. The germline V gene encodes CDR1 LGHNT and CDR2 FRNRAP. The CDR3 is 13 amino acids.

This clone has a single count. The chain couples TRBV5-1 to TRBJ2-7; D gene ambiguous. Germline CDR1 is SGHRS and CDR2 is YFSETQ. V lost 0 bases and J lost 2, with 15 bases in between. The CDR3 extends over 16 amino acids. The CDR3 protein is CASSLAFSDNPYEQYF. The CDR3 DNA follows: TGCGCCAGCAGCTTGGCCTTTTCCGACAACCCCTACGAGCAGTACTTC.

The chain uses TRBV12-3 or TRBV12-4 and TRBJ1-5, with unresolved D. Trimming took 5 bases from V and 4 from J, leaving 9 bases between them. CDR3 length: 13 amino acids. The CDR3 protein is CASSQDGNQPQHF. The CDR3 DNA reads as TGTGCCAGCAGTCAGGACGGAAATCAGCCCCAGCATTTT.

DNA of the CDR3: TGTGCCAGCAGCCCGGCCCCGAACTCTGGAAACACCATATATTTT. Protein product: CASSPAPNSGNTIYF. The chain couples TRBV7-9 to TRBJ1-3; D not certain. V lost 5 bases and J lost 0, with 11 bases in between. Germline CDR1 SEHNR, CDR2 FQNEAQ (reference sequence). The CDR3 totals 15 residues.